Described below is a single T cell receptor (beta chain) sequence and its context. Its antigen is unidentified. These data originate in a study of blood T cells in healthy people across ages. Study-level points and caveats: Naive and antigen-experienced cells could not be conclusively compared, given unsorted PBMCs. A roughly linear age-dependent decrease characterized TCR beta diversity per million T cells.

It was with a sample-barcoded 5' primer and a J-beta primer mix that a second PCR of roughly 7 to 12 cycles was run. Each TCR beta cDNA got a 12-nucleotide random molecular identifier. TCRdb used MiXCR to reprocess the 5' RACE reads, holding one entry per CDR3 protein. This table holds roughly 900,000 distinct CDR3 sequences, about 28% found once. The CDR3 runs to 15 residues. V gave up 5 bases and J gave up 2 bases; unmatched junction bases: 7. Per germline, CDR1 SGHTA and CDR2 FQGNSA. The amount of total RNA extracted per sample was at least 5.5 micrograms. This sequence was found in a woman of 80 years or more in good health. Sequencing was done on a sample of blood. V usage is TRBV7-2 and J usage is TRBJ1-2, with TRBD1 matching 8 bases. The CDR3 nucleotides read TGTGCCAGCAGCCCGAGGACAGGGTGGAACTATGGCTACACCTTC. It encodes CASSPRTGWNYGYTF. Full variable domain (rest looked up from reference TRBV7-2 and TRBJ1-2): GAGVSQSPSNKVTEKGKDVELRCDPISGHTALYWYRQSLGQGLEFLIYFQGNSAPDKSGLPSDRFSAERTGGSVSTLTIQRTQQEDSAVYLCASSPRTGWNYGYTFGSGTRLTVV.